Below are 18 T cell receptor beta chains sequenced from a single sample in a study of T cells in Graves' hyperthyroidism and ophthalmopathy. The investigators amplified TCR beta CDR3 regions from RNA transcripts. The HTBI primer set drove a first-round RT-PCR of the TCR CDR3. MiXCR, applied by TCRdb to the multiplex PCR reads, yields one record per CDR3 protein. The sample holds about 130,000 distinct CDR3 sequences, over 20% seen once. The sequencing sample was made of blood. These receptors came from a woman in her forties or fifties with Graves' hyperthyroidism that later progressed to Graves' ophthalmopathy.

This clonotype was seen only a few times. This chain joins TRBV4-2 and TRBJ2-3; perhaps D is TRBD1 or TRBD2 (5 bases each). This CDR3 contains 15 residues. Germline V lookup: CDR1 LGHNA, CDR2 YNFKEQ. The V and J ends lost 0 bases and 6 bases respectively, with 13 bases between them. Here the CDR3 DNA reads TGTGCCAGCAGCCAAGAGGGACGACCTGGGGATACGCAGTATTTT. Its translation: CASSQEGRPGDTQYF.

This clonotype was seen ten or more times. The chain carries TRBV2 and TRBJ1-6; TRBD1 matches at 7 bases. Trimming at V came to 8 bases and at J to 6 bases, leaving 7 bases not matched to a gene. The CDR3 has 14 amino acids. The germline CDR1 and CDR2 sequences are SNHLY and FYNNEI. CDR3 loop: CASWKNRGNSPLHF. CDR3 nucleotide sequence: TGTGCCAGCTGGAAAAACAGGGGTAATTCACCCCTCCACTTT.

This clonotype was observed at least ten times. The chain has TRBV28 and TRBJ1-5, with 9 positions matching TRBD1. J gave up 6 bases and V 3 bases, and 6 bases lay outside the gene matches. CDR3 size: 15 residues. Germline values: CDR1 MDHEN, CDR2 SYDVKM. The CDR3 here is CASSFGQGFSQPQHF. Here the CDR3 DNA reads TGTGCCAGCAGTTTTGGACAGGGGTTCAGTCAGCCCCAGCATTTT.

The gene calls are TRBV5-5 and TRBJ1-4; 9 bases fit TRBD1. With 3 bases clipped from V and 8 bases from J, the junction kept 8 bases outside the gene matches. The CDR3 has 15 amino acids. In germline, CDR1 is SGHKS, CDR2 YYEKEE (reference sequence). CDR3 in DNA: TGTGCCAGCAGCTCATACGGGACAGGGTGGGAAAAACTGTTTTTT. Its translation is CASSSYGTGWEKLFF.

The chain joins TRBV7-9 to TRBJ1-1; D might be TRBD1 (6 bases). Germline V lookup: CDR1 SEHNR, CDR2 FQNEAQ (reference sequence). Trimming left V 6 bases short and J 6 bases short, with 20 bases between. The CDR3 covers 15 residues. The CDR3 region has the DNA TGTGCCAGCAGTTTAACCCAGGGGACTTCAGCTGAAGCTTTCTTT. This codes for CASSLTQGTSAEAFF.

CDR3 bases: TGCGCCAGCAGCACCCCGGGACAGGGGTCGGAGACCCAGTACTTC. Translating it yields CASSTPGQGSETQYF. The V gene is TRBV5-1, the J gene TRBJ2-5; 10 bases align to TRBD1. CDR1 SGHRS and CDR2 YFSETQ come from the germline V gene. CDR3 size: 15 residues. With 4 bases clipped from V and 5 bases from J, the junction kept 8 bases outside the gene matches.

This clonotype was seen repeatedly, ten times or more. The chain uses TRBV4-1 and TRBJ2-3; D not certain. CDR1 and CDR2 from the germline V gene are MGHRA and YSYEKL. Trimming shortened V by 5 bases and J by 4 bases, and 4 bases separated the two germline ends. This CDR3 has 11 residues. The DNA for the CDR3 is TGCGCCAGCAGCTCTGCAGATACGCAGTATTTT. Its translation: CASSSADTQYF.

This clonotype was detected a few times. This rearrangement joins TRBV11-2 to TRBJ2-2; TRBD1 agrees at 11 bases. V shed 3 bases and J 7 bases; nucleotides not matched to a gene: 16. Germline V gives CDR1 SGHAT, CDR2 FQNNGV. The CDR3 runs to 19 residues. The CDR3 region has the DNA TGTGCCAGCAGCTTTCGCAGGACAGGGGGCGCATTGGGGCTCGGGGAGCTGTTTTTT. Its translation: CASSFRRTGGALGLGELFF.

Here the CDR3 DNA reads TGTGCCAGCAGTTTCGGGACTAGCGGGACTCGGGAGCAGTACTTC. It is translated as CASSFGTSGTREQYF. The chain carries TRBV28 and TRBJ2-7; TRBD2 agrees at 13 bases. Germline V lookup: CDR1 MDHEN, CDR2 SYDVKM. V lost 3 bases and J lost 7; bases outside the gene matches: 6. CDR3 size: 15 residues. Complete variable domain (other parts from reference TRBV28 and TRBJ2-7): DVKVTQSSRYLVKRTGEKVFLECVQDMDHENMFWYRQDPGLGLRLIYFSYDVKMKEKGDIPEGYSVSREKKERFSLILESASTNQTSMYLCASSFGTSGTREQYFGPGTRLTVT.

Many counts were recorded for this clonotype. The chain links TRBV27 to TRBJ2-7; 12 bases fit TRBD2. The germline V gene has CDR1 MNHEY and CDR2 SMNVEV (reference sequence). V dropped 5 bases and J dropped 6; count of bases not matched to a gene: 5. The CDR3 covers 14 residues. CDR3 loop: CASSPSGLAGEQYF. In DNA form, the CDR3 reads TGTGCCAGCAGTCCGTCGGGACTAGCGGGCGAGCAGTACTTC.

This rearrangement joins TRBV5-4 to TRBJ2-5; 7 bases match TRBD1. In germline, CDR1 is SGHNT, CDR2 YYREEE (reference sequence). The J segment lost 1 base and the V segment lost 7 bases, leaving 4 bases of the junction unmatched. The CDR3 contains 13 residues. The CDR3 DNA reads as TGTGCCAGCGGCGACAGGGTCCAAGAGACCCAGTACTTC. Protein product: CASGDRVQETQYF.

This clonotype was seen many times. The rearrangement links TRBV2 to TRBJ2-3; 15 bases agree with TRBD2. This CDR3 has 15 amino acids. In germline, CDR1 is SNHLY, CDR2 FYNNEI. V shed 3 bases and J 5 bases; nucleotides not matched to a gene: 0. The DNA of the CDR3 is TGTGCCAGCAGTGAGGGACTAGCGGGAGGAGATACGCAGTATTTT. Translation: CASSEGLAGGDTQYF.

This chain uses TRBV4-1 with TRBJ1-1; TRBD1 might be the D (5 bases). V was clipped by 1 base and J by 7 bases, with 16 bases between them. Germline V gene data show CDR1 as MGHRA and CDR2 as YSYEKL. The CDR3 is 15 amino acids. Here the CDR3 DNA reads TGCGCCAGCAGCCAAGGGAAAGGGGTGGAGGTTGAAGCTTTCTTT. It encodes CASSQGKGVEVEAFF.

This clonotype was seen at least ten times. The CDR3 sequence is CSARVPRAGKETQYF. The DNA of the CDR3 is TGCAGTGCTAGAGTCCCCCGGGCGGGCAAGGAGACCCAGTACTTC. J is TRBJ2-5 and V is TRBV20-1; D is perhaps TRBD2 (5 bases). Deletions cut 1 base from V and 5 bases from J, with 17 bases between. In germline, CDR1 is DFQATT, CDR2 SNEGSKA (reference sequence). This CDR3 spans 15 amino acids.

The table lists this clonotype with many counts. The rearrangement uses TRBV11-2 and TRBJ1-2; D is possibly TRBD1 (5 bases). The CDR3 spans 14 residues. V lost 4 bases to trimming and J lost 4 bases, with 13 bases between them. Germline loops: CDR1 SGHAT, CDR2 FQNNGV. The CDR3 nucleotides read TGTGCCAGCAGCTCTCGGGGGGATTCCTATGGCTACACCTTC. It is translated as CASSSRGDSYGYTF.

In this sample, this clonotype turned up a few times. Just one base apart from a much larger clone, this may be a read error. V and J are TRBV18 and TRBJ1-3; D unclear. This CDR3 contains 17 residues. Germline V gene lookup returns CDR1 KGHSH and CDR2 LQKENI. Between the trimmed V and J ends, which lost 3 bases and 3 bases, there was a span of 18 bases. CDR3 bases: TGTGCCAGCTCACCCTATCGGCCCCTCACCAATGGAAACACCATATATTTT. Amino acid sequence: CASSPYRPLTNGNTIYF. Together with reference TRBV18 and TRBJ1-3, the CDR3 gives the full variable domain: NAGVMQNPRHLVRRRGQEARLRCSPMKGHSHVYWYRQLPEEGLKFMVYLQKENIIDESGMPKERFSAEFPKEGPSILRIQQVVRGDSAAYFCASSPYRPLTNGNTIYFGEGSWLTVV.

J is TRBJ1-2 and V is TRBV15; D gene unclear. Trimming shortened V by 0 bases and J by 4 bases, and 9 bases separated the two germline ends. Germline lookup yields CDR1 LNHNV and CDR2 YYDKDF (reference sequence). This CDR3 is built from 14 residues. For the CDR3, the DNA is TGTGCCACCAGCAGAGATAAGGGATTCTATGGCTACACCTTC. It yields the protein CATSRDKGFYGYTF.

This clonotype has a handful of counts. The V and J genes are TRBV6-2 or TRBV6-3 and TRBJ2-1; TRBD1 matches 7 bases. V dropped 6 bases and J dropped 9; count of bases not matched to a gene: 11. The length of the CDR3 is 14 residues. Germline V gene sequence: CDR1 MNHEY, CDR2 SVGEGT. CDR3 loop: CASREIGQVGEQFF. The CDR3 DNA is TGTGCCAGCAGGGAGATAGGACAGGTGGGTGAGCAGTTCTTC.